The present T cell receptor beta chain was sequenced within a study of beta chain features in type 1 diabetes. Findings of the study overall: Shortening that was moderate but significant affected the TCRB CDR3s of Type 1 diabetes patients in all four CD4+ subsets. A greater similarity of naive, central memory and Treg TCRB repertoires was seen among patients than among healthy donors.

Reverse transcription of all isolated RNA meant that expressed TCRB transcripts were sequenced. Assay used: immunoSEQ multiplex PCR; TCRdb lists only in-frame clones, some missing. The sample includes some 700,000 clones, 13% of them seen just once. The germline gives CDR1 SGHDN, CDR2 FVKESK. V was pared by 1 base and J by 3 bases, with 21 bases between. CDR3 length: 18 residues. A remark on this clone: Its antigen is undetermined.

The chain couples TRBV14 to TRBJ1-1; no clear D. The specimen was naive CD4+ T cells from blood. This sequence was found in a man between 18 and 35 years old with type 1 diabetes. The CDR3 bases are TGTGCCAGCAGCCAAGGAGTTAATGGGCGATGGGAAGACACTGAAGCTTTCTTT. The encoded protein is CASSQGVNGRWEDTEAFF.